This T cell receptor beta chain was sequenced for a study of cytomegalovirus exposure and HLA in healthy donors. Study-wide findings and caveats: Later analysis revealed greater clonal expansion in HLA-associated TCR beta chains than in equally common others.

As concerns this clone: Antigen specificity is unknown.

The CDR3 is 12 amino acids. Germline CDR1 SQVTM, CDR2 ANQGSEA. The ends were cut back, 4 bases at V and 2 bases at J, with 8 bases in the middle. The PCR made use of 60 Vbeta and 13 Jbeta primers. Original analysis: Roughly 76 million unique TCR beta chains, about 10 million of them shared, were counted by a later analysis. The data were produced by immunoSEQ multiplex PCR, yet TCRdb's version contains in-frame clones alone and is incomplete. V and J calls and clone size are given by that table; D and trimming were obtained from the DNA. The data contain about 160,000 clones, around 80% of them singletons.

The clonotype originates from a male donor in good health and CMV-seronegative. The chain employs TRBV29-1 and TRBJ1-1; D not resolved. Source material: PBMCs. CDR3 residues: CSVVVSNTEAFF. The DNA for the CDR3 is TGCAGCGTTGTAGTCTCCAACACTGAAGCTTTCTTT. The full variable domain, completed using reference TRBV29-1 and TRBJ1-1, is SAVISQKPSRDICQRGTSLTIQCQVDSQVTMMFWYRQQPGQSLTLIATANQGSEATYESGFVIDKFPISRPNLTFSTLTVSNMSPEDSSIYLCSVVVSNTEAFFGQGTRLTVV.